These T cell receptor beta chains were read from a single sample in a study of Ad26.COV2.S vaccination and SARS-CoV-2 variants. This table comes from immunoSEQ multiplex PCR, and its TCRdb copy is limited to in-frame clones, with some not included. The sample shows around 400,000 clones, 90% of them seen only once. The sample in question was peripheral blood, obtained in a trial of Ad26.COV2.S vaccine versus placebo. All receptors derive from a person between 18 and 65 years old who received the Ad26.COV2.S COVID-19 vaccine or a placebo. Each CDR3 is given without its conserved first and last residue.

j_gene	v_gene	CDR3aa
TRBJ2-3	TRBV19	ASSNSWTSGSDTQY
TRBJ1-6	TRBV18	ASSPPTGGNSPLH
TRBJ2-3	TRBV6-2/TRBV6-3	ASSRQPGLAGSTDTQY
TRBJ2-1	TRBV2	ASSEDSYNEQF
TRBJ2-3	TRBV30	AWSVGAVAGSTDTQY
TRBJ2-1	TRBV28	ASSLAATGNNEQF
TRBJ1-3	TRBV2	ASSEGQGKGNTIY
TRBJ2-5	TRBV11-3	ASSPAGGSQETQY
TRBJ2-7	TRBV11-2	ASSPSLGVGQY
TRBJ2-2	TRBV12-3/TRBV12-4	ATPGQVSGELF
TRBJ2-7	TRBV5-1	ASSLTGQGIYEQY
TRBJ1-2	TRBV14	ASSQDQGALYGYT
TRBJ2-1	TRBV7-6	ASSLQGQGDYNEQF
TRBJ2-1	TRBV27	ASSPRGSGDYNEQF
TRBJ2-5	TRBV29-1	SVEEMTGPQETQY
TRBJ2-5	TRBV15	ATSTTGTQVPQETQY
TRBJ1-4	TRBV5-1	ASRPAGQENEKLF
TRBJ2-7	TRBV27	ASKGVALSSYEQY
TRBJ2-2	TRBV6-2/TRBV6-3	ASSSMGLLTGELF
TRBJ1-5	TRBV4-2	ASSQDGQGNQPQH
TRBJ2-5	TRBV7-3	ASSLTGSGRGETQY
TRBJ2-6	TRBV18	ASSPGGSGANVLT
TRBJ1-2	TRBV5-1	ASSLGTDYGYT
TRBJ2-2	TRBV9	ASSVNILAGNTGELF
TRBJ1-2	TRBV27	ASSLDPIGGGYT